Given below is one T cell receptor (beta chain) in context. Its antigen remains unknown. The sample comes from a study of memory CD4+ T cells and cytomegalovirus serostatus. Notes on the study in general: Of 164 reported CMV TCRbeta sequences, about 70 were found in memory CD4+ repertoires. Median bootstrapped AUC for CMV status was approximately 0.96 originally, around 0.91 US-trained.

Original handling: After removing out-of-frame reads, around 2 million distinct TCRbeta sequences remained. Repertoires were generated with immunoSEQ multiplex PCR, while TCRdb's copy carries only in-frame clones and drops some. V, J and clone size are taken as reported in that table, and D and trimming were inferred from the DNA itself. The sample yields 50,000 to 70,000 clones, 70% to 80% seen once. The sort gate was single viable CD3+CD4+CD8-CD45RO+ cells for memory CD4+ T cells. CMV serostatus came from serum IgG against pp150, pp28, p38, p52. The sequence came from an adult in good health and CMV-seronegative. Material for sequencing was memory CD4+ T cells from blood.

CDR3 sequence: CARSPIRDGNYSNQPQHF. CDR3 bases: TGTGCCAGAAGCCCTATCCGGGACGGCAATTATAGCAATCAGCCCCAGCATTTT. The genes are TRBV7-5 and TRBJ1-5. TRBV7-5 is listed as a pseudogene. The CDR3 is made up of 18 amino acids.